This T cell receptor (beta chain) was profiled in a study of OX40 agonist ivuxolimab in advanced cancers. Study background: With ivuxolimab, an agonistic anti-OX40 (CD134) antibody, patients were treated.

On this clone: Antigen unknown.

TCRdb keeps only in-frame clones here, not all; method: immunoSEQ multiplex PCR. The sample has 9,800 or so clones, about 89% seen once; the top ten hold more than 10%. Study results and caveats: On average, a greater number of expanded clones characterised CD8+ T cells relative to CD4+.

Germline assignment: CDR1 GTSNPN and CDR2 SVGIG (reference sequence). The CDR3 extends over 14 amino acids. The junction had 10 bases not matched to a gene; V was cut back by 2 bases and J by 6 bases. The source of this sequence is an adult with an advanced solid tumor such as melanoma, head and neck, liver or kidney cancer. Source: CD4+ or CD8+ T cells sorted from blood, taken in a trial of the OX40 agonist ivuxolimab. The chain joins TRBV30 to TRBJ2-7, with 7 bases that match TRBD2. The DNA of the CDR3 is TGTGCCTGGAGTAACAACCTGTGGGAGGGCGAGCAGTACTTC. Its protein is CAWSNNLWEGEQYF. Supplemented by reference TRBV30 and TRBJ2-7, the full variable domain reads SQTIHQWPATLVQPVGSPLSLECTVEGTSNPNLYWYRQAAGRGLQLLFYSVGIGQISSEVPQNLSASRPQDRQFILSSKKLLLSDSGFYLCAWSNNLWEGEQYFGPGTRLTVT.